This TCR beta chain stems from a study of blood T cell repertoires in COVID-19. Across the whole study: T cells, B-cell-depleted T cells, or PBMCs supplied cDNA or gDNA.

Sequencing used immunoSEQ multiplex PCR; TCRdb keeps in-frame clones, though not all of them. Of around 8,000 clones in the sample, around 90% are singletons; the top ten hold roughly 9.9%. The CDR3 has 20 residues. The V gene's germline CDR1 is KGHDR and CDR2 SFDVKD. The V and J ends lost 0 bases and 4 bases respectively, with 24 bases between them. This TCR was sampled from a human donor in a cohort sampled during active COVID-19. The specimen was peripheral blood. V usage is TRBV24-1 and J usage is TRBJ1-3, with D uncertain. CDR3: CATSDLGHPGARKGGNTIYF. The DNA for the CDR3 is TGTGCCACCAGTGATTTGGGTCACCCGGGAGCCCGAAAGGGCGGAAACACCATATATTTT.